These 10 T cell receptor beta chains share one sample of origin, sequenced in a study of identical twins. TCRdb processed the 5' RACE reads anew with MiXCR; each CDR3 protein has one entry. The sample has under 900,000 distinct CDR3 sequences, more than 9% seen once. These data also formed part of another study, on yellow fever vaccine responses in identical twins.

Sequences were obtained from PBMCs. The receptors stem from a woman under 30 in good health.

V usage is TRBV9 and J usage is TRBJ2-5, with TRBD2 identical over 15 bases. The length of the CDR3 is 18 residues. V was clipped by 4 bases and J by 1 base; unmatched bases: 8. The germline V gene has CDR1 SGDLS and CDR2 YYNGEE. The CDR3 nucleotides are TGTGCCAGCAGCCCCGGGACTAGCGGGGGGACCTCCCAAGAGACCCAGTACTTC. This translates into CASSPGTSGGTSQETQYF. Complete variable domain (other parts from reference TRBV9 and TRBJ2-5): DSGVTQTPKHLITATGQRVTLRCSPRSGDLSVYWYQQSLDQGLQFLIQYYNGEERAKGNILERFSAQQFPDLHSELNLSSLELGDSALYFCASSPGTSGGTSQETQYFGPGTRLLVL.

The chain is built from TRBV4-1 and TRBJ1-2; D not certain. Looked up from germline, CDR1 is MGHRA and CDR2 is YSYEKL. Trimming cost V 4 bases and J 8 bases, with 20 bases left between them. The CDR3 totals 15 residues. CDR3 amino acids: CASSLIWEKKGGYTF. Here the CDR3 DNA reads TGCGCCAGCAGCCTCATTTGGGAGAAAAAGGGAGGCTACACCTTC.

V and J are TRBV4-1 and TRBJ2-7; D ambiguous. This CDR3 region has 13 residues. CDR1 MGHRA and CDR2 YSYEKL come from the germline V gene. CDR3 nucleotide sequence: TGCGCCAGCTGCCAAGTCGCCGGCTACGAGCAGTACGTC. It encodes CASCQVAGYEQYV.

The rearrangement uses TRBV11-1 and TRBJ2-2; D gene ambiguous. Per the germline V gene, CDR1 is SGHAT and CDR2 is FQDESV (reference sequence). V was trimmed by 5 bases and J by 12 bases, leaving 16 bases between them. The CDR3 is 13 residues long. CDR3 sequence (DNA): TGTGCCAGCAGCCGAGGACGGATCCAGAAGCTGTTTTTT. Translated, it gives CASSRGRIQKLFF. The full variable domain, with the rest looked up from reference TRBV11-1 and TRBJ2-2, is EAEVAQSPRYKITEKSQAVAFWCDPISGHATLYWYRQILGQGPELLVQFQDESVVDDSQLPKDRFSAERLKGVDSTLKIQPAELGDSAMYLCASSRGRIQKLFFGEGSRLTVL.

The table lists this clonotype with many counts. V gene TRBV3-1 combines with J gene TRBJ1-2; D is unresolved. This CDR3 is 14 amino acids long. V gave up 1 base and J gave up 1 base, with 7 bases separating them. CDR1 and CDR2 from the germline V gene are LGHDT and YNNKEL (reference sequence). CDR3 amino acids: CASSQAVDNYGYTF. The CDR3 DNA is TGTGCCAGCAGCCAAGCCGTGGATAACTATGGCTACACCTTC.

This clonotype was recorded at least ten times. The V and J genes are TRBV12-3 or TRBV12-4 and TRBJ2-1; 9 bases align to TRBD2. This CDR3 is built from 15 residues. Trimming took 5 bases from V and 3 from J; bases not matched to a gene: 5. This CDR3 reads CASSSGGTSYNEQFF. Written as DNA, the CDR3 is TGTGCCAGCAGTAGCGGGGGGACAAGCTACAATGAGCAGTTCTTC.

The gene calls are TRBV20-1 and TRBJ1-2; tentative D call: TRBD1 (5 bases). V lost 5 bases and J 4 bases, leaving 8 bases between the germline ends. Per the germline V gene, CDR1 is DFQATT and CDR2 is SNEGSKA (reference sequence). This CDR3 spans 11 amino acids. The CDR3 DNA reads TGCAGTGCTGGGACCCTCTATGGCTACACCTTC. Residues: CSAGTLYGYTF.

This chain joins TRBV20-1 and TRBJ2-7; maybe TRBD2 (8 bases). With 3 bases removed from V and 4 bases from J, the gap between germline ends came to 19 bases. This CDR3 has 15 residues. The germline CDR1 and CDR2 sequences are DFQATT and SNEGSKA (reference sequence). CDR3 sequence reads: CSARDRSGSLYEQYF. CDR3 DNA sequence: TGCAGTGCTAGGGACAGGAGCGGGAGCTTATACGAGCAGTACTTC.

The chain carries TRBV20-1 and TRBJ2-1, with TRBD2 matching 9 bases. V dropped 7 bases and J dropped 5; count of bases not matched to a gene: 6. CDR3 length equals 13 residues. The V gene's germline CDR1 is DFQATT and CDR2 SNEGSKA (reference sequence). The CDR3 DNA reads as TGCAGTGTGAAAGCGGGGGGTAACAATGAGCAGTTCTTC. This codes for CSVKAGGNNEQFF.

There are a few counts of this clonotype. The V gene is TRBV20-1, the J gene TRBJ2-3, with D perhaps matching TRBD1 or TRBD2 (5 bases each). CDR1 is DFQATT and CDR2 is SNEGSKA in the germline V gene (reference sequence). Trimming cost V 5 bases and J 2 bases, with 17 bases left between them. The CDR3 is made up of 15 amino acids. DNA for the CDR3: TGCAGTGCTCCCCTTGGGTCGGGACCCACAGATACGCAGTATTTT. Protein product: CSAPLGSGPTDTQYF.